This TCR beta chain was found in a study of blood T cell repertoires in COVID-19. Study at large: The United States, Italy and Spain were the sources of the acute and convalescent COVID-19 samples.

Libraries were prepared by immunoSEQ multiplex PCR; TCRdb keeps only in-frame clonotypes and omits some of them. The table records just over 250,000 clones, around nine tenths of them present only once. The Seattle site enrolled patients during active infection and followed them longitudinally. This CDR3 is built from 16 residues. The sequencing sample was made of peripheral blood. The chain employs TRBV21-1 and TRBJ1-2; the table's TRBD1 call for D was not verified on the DNA. TRBV21-1 constitutes a pseudogene. This TCR was recovered from a woman in her 70s with COVID-19, enrolled during active disease. The CDR3 is CASSDRTGIIDYGYTF. DNA for the CDR3: TGTGCCAGCAGCGACCGGACAGGGATTATAGACTATGGCTACACCTTC.